The subject of this entry is one T cell receptor beta chain. The ends were cut back, 4 bases at V and 8 bases at J, with 8 bases in the middle. The CDR3 contains 11 residues. Looked up from germline, CDR1 is SEHNR and CDR2 is FQNEAQ (reference sequence). In the original workflow: Amplifying reference gene primers gave estimates of nucleated cell counts. Only in-frame clones appear in the TCRdb table, and some are missing; sequencing was by immunoSEQ multiplex PCR. Clonal size and the V and J genes are those of that table, whereas D and trimming came from the DNA. The sample yields 200,000 to 300,000 clones, 86% seen once. This specimen belongs to a study of blood T cell repertoires in COVID-19. Study in general: The analysed material was cDNA or gDNA that came from T cells, B-cell-depleted T cells, or PBMCs.

The chain joins TRBV7-9 to TRBJ1-2, with D uncertain. The sample taken for sequencing was peripheral blood. The TCR sequence derives from a man in his fifties or sixties with acute or convalescent COVID-19. The CDR3 reads CASSSSRGYTF. CDR3 bases: TGTGCCAGCAGCTCTAGCAGGGGCTACACCTTC.